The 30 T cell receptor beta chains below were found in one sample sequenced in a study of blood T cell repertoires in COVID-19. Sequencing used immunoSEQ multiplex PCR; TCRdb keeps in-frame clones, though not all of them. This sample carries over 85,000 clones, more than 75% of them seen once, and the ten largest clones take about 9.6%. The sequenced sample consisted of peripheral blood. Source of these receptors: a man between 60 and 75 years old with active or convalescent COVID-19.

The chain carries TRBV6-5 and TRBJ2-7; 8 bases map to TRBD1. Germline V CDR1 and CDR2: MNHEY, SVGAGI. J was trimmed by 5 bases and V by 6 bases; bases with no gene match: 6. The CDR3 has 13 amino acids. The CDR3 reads CASSRTGFDEQYF. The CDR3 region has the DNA TGTGCCAGCAGCAGGACAGGGTTCGACGAGCAGTACTTC.

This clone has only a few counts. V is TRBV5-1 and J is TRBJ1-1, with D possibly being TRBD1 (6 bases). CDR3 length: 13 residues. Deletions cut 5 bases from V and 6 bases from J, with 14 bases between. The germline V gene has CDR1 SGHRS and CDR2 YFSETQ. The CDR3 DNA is TGCGCCAGCAGGCTGGGGGACAAAGCTGAAGCTTTCTTT. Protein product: CASRLGDKAEAFF.

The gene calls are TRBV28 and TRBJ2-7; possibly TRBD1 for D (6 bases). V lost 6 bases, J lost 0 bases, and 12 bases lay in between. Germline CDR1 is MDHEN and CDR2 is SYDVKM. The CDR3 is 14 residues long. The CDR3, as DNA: TGTGCCAGCAGGCCGCAGGGGCCCTCCTACGAGCAGTACTTC. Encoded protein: CASRPQGPSYEQYF.

As DNA, the CDR3 is TGCAGCGTGCTCTCAGGGTCTGGGGCCAACGTCCTGACTTTC. Translated, it gives CSVLSGSGANVLTF. The J gene is TRBJ2-6, the V gene TRBV29-1; D possibly corresponds to TRBD1 (5 bases). Germline assignment: CDR1 SQVTM and CDR2 ANQGSEA. V lost 6 bases and J 1 base, leaving 10 bases between the germline ends. The CDR3 consists of 14 residues.

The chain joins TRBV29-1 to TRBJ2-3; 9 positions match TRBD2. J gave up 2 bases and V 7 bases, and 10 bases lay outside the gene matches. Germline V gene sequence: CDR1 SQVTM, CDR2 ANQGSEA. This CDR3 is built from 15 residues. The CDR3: CSAKGASGNTDTQYF. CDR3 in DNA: TGCAGCGCAAAGGGGGCTAGCGGGAACACAGATACGCAGTATTTT.

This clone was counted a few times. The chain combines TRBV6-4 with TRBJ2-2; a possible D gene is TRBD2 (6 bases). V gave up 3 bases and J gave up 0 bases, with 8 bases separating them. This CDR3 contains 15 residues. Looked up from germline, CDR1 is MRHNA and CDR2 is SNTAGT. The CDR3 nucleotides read TGTGCCAGCAGTGAACTAGCCTCGAACACCGGGGAGCTGTTTTTT. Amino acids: CASSELASNTGELFF.

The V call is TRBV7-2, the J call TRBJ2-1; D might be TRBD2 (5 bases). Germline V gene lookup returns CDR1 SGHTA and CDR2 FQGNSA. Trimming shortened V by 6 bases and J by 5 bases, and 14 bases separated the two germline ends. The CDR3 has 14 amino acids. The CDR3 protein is CASRTGSVNNEQFF. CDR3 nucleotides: TGTGCCAGCAGGACGGGGAGTGTAAACAATGAGCAGTTCTTC.

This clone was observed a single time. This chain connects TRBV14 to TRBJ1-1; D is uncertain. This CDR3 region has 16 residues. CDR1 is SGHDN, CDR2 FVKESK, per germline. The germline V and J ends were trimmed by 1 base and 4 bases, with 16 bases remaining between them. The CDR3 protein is CASSQVPPGEVTEAFF. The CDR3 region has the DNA TGTGCCAGCAGCCAAGTCCCGCCCGGGGAAGTCACTGAAGCTTTCTTT. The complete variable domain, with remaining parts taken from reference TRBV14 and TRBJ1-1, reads EAGVTQFPSHSVIEKGQTVTLRCDPISGHDNLYWYRRVMGKEIKFLLHFVKESKQDESGMPNNRFLAERTGGTYSTLKVQPAELEDSGVYFCASSQVPPGEVTEAFFGQGTRLTVV.

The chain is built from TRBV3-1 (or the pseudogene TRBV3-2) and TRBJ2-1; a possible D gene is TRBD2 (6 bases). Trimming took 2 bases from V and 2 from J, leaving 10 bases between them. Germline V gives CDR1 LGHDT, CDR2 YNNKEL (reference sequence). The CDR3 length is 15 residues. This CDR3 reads CASSQSGSTYNEQFF. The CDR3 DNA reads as TGTGCCAGCAGCCAATCCGGGAGCACCTACAATGAGCAGTTCTTC.

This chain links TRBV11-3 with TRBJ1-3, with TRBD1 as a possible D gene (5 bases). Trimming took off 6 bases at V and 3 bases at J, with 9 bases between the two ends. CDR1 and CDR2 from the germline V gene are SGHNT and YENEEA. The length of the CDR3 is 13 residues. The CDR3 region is CASSTGVGNTIYF. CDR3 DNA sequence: TGTGCCAGCAGTACAGGAGTTGGAAACACCATATATTTT.

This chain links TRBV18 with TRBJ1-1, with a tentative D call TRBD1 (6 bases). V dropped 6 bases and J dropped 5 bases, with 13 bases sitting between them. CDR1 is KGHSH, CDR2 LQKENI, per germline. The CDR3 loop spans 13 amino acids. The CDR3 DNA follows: TGTGCCAGCTCTCAGATCGACAGGACTGAAGCTTTCTTT. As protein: CASSQIDRTEAFF.

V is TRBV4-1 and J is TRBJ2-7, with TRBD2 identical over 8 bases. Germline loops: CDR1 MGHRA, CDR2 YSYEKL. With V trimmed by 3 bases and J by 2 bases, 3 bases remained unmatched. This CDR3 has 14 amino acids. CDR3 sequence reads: CASSHPGGTYEQYF. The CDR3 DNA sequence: TGCGCCAGCAGCCACCCGGGGGGGACCTACGAGCAGTACTTC.

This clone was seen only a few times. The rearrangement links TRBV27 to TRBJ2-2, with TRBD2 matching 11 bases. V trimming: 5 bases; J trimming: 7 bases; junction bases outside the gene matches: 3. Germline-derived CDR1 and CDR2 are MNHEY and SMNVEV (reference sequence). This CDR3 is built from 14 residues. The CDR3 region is CASSPSGRIGELFF. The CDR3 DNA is TGTGCCAGCAGTCCTAGCGGGAGGATCGGGGAGCTGTTTTTT.

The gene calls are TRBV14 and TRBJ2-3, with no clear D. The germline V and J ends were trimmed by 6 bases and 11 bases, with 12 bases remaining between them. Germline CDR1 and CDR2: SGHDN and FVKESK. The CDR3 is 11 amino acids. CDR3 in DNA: TGTGCCAGCAGTCAAAACTTTTGGCAGTATTTT. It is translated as CASSQNFWQYF.

The CDR3 bases are TGTGCCAGCAGATTGGAGGGGGCGCTTGCTGGCTATGGCTACACCTTC. Protein: CASRLEGALAGYGYTF. V usage is TRBV28 and J usage is TRBJ1-2; 7 bases are shared with TRBD1. Germline loops: CDR1 MDHEN, CDR2 SYDVKM. The CDR3 totals 16 residues. J gave up 4 bases and V 6 bases, and 14 bases lay outside the gene matches.

The CDR3 spells CASSIPGVGTEAFF. The CDR3, as DNA: TGTGCCAGTAGTATACCAGGGGTTGGCACTGAAGCTTTCTTT. The V and J genes are TRBV19 and TRBJ1-1; TRBD1 might be the D (6 bases). Germline lookup yields CDR1 LNHDA and CDR2 SQIVND (reference sequence). The CDR3 totals 14 residues. Between the trimmed V and J ends, which lost 2 bases and 4 bases, there was a span of 11 bases.

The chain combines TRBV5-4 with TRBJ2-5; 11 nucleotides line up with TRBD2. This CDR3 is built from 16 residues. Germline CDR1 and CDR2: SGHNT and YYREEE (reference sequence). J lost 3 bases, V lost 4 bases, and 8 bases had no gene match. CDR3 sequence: CASSVVLAGGKETQYF. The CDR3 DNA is TGTGCCAGCAGCGTCGTCCTAGCGGGAGGTAAAGAGACCCAGTACTTC.

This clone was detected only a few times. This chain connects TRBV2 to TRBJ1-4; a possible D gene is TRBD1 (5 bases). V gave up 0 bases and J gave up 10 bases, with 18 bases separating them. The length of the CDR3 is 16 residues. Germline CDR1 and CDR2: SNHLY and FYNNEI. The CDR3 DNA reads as TGTGCCAGCAGTGAAGCACCGACAGCATCGATCGGAAAACTGTTTTTT. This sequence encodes CASSEAPTASIGKLFF.

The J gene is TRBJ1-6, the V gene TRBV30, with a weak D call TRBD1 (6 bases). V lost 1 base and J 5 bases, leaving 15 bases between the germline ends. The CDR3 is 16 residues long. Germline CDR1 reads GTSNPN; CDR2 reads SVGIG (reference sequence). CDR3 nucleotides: TGTGCCTGGAGTGCGCCCGGGGCAGGGGATAATTCACCCCTCCACTTT. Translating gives CAWSAPGAGDNSPLHF.

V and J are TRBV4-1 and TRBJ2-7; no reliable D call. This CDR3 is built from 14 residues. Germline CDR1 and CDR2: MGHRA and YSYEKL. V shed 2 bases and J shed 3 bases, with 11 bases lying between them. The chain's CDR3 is CASSQPELVYEQYF. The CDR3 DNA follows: TGCGCCAGCAGCCAACCGGAGTTGGTCTACGAGCAGTACTTC.

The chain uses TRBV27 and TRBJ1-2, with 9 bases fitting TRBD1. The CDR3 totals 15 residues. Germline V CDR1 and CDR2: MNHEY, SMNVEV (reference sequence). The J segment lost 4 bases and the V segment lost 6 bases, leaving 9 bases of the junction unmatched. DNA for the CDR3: TGTGCCAGCAGCCTACGACAGGGGGTTGGCTATGGCTACACCTTC. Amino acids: CASSLRQGVGYGYTF.

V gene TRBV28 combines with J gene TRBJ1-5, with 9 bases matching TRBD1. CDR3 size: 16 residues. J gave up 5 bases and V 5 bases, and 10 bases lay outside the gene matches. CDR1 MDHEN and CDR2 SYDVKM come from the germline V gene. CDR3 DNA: TGTGCCAGCAGTCCCCCCCCACGGACAGGGGATCAGCCCCAGCATTTT. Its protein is CASSPPPRTGDQPQHF.

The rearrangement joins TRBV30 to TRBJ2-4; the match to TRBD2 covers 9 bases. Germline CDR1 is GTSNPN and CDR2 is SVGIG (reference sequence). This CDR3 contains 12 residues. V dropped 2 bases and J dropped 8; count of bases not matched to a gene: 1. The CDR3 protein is CAWSIAGDIQYF. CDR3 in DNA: TGTGCCTGGAGTATAGCGGGAGACATTCAGTACTTC.

For the CDR3, the DNA is TGTGCCAGCAGCTTGGGAGGGTCAGGGGTCCTCTATGGCTACACCTTC. Translation: CASSLGGSGVLYGYTF. The chain combines TRBV5-4 with TRBJ1-2; D is possibly TRBD1 (6 bases). V lost 0 bases and J lost 4, with 16 bases in between. CDR1 and CDR2 (germline): SGHNT, YYREEE (reference sequence). The CDR3 spans 16 residues.

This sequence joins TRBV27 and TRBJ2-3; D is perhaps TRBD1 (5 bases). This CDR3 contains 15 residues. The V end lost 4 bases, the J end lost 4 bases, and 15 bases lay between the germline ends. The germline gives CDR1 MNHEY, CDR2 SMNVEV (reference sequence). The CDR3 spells CASSSRQSRPDTQYF. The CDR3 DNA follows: TGTGCCAGCAGTTCCCGACAGTCAAGGCCAGATACGCAGTATTTT.

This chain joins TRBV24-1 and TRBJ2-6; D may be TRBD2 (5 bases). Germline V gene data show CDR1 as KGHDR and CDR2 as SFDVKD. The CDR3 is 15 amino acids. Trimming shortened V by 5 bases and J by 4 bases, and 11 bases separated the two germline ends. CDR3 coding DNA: TGTGCCACCAGTGGGTCTTCGGGGGGGGCCAACGTCCTGACTTTC. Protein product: CATSGSSGGANVLTF.

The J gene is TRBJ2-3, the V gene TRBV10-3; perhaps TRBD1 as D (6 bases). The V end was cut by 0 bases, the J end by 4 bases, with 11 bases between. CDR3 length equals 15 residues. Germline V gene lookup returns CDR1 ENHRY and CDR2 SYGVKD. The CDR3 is CAISESTQGPDTQYF. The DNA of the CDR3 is TGTGCCATCAGTGAGTCGACTCAGGGGCCAGATACGCAGTATTTT.

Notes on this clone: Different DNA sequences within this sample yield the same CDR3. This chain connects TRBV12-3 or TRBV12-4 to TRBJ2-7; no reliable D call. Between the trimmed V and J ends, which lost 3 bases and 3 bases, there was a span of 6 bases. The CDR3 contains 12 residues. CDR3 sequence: CASSLRGYEQYF. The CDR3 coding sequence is TGTGCCAGCAGTTTGAGAGGCTACGAGCAGTACTTC.

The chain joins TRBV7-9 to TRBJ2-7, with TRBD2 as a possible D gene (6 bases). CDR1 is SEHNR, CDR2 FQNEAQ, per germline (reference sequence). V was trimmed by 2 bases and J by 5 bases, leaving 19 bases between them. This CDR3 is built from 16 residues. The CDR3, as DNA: TGTGCCAGCAGCTTAAGCCTCGGGGGAGGTCGAGACGAGCAGTACGTC. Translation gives CASSLSLGGGRDEQYV.

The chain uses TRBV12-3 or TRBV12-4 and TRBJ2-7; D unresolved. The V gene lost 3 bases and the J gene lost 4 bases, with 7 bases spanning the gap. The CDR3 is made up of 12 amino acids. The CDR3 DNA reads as TGTGCCAGCAGTTTCAGCGTGTACGAGCAGTACTTC. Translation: CASSFSVYEQYF.